One and the same sample provided the 30 T cell receptor beta chains below, sequenced in a study of identical twins. TCRdb fed the 5' RACE reads into MiXCR, producing one record per CDR3 protein. Of 1.5 million to 2 million distinct CDR3 sequences in the sample, around 33% were seen once. Sequences were obtained from cord blood. These TCRs come from a newborn girl in good health.

The chain is built from TRBV6-1 and TRBJ2-7; TRBD1 might be the D (5 bases). Germline V gives CDR1 MNHNS, CDR2 SASEGT. The CDR3 contains 15 residues. Trimming left V 3 bases short and J 0 bases short, with 12 bases between. CDR3 nucleotides: TGTGCCAGCAGTGATGGACACCTGAGCTCCTACGAGCAGTACTTC. It yields the protein CASSDGHLSSYEQYF.

This clonotype was seen a handful of times. The chain uses TRBV28 and TRBJ1-2; D unclear. There are 15 residues in the CDR3. CDR1 is MDHEN, CDR2 SYDVKM, per germline. V gave up 5 bases and J gave up 1 base, with 14 bases separating them. The CDR3 is CASSRYSTGNYGYTF. DNA of the CDR3: TGTGCCAGCAGTCGTTACTCGACGGGTAACTATGGCTACACCTTC.

This clonotype was counted only a few times. The chain employs TRBV6-1 and TRBJ2-3; no definite D call. CDR1 is MNHNS, CDR2 SASEGT, per germline. V shed 2 bases and J shed 6 bases, with 9 bases lying between them. The CDR3 loop spans 13 amino acids. The DNA of the CDR3 is TGTGCCAGCAGTGAATATATGGGGGATACGCAGTATTTT. It encodes CASSEYMGDTQYF.

Comment on this clonotype: At one boundary the junction diverges from the germline segment, which might be a read error. The rearrangement links TRBV20-1 to TRBJ2-1; weak D call: TRBD2 (5 bases). The CDR3 sequence is 14 residues long. Per germline, CDR1 DFQATT and CDR2 SNEGSKA (reference sequence). CDR3 in amino acids: CSARGGGPNTEQFF. CDR3 sequence (DNA): TGCAGTGCGAGAGGCGGCGGGCCTAATACTGAGCAGTTCTTC.

The V gene is TRBV20-1, the J gene TRBJ1-2; D gene unclear. There are 10 residues in the CDR3. CDR1 is DFQATT, CDR2 SNEGSKA, per germline (reference sequence). The V and J ends lost 3 bases and 8 bases respectively, with 7 bases between them. The CDR3 nucleotides are TGCAGTGCTAGGGGTAGGGGCTACACCTTC. This codes for CSARGRGYTF.

This clonotype was counted many times. The chain links TRBV7-2 to TRBJ2-3, with D tentatively TRBD2 (5 bases). Germline V gene sequence: CDR1 SGHTA, CDR2 FQGNSA. The CDR3 contains 14 residues. Trimming stripped 6 bases from V and 1 base from J, with 11 bases between. CDR3 region: CASSFVSGTDTQYF. CDR3 in DNA: TGTGCCAGCAGTTTCGTTAGCGGCACAGATACGCAGTATTTT.

This chain uses TRBV7-2 with TRBJ2-2; the match to TRBD2 covers 10 bases. Germline assignment: CDR1 SGHTA and CDR2 FQGNSA. J was trimmed by 2 bases and V by 5 bases; bases with no gene match: 5. The CDR3 sequence is 16 residues long. The DNA of the CDR3 is TGTGCCAGCAGCAATAGCGGGGGGTATAACACCGGGGAGCTGTTTTTT. Amino acid sequence: CASSNSGGYNTGELFF.

The chain links TRBV4-2 to TRBJ2-1; a weak D match, TRBD2 (5 bases). V was shortened by 0 bases and J by 0 bases, with 9 bases between the two germline ends. CDR3 length: 16 residues. Germline assignment: CDR1 LGHNA and CDR2 YNFKEQ. DNA for the CDR3: TGTGCCAGCAGCCAAGAAGGGAGCCACTCCTACAATGAGCAGTTCTTC. This encodes CASSQEGSHSYNEQFF.

This clonotype was seen repeatedly, ten times or more. CDR3 bases: TGCAGCGTTGAACGGCAGGGGAGATACGGCTACACCTTC. Its translation is CSVERQGRYGYTF. The rearrangement links TRBV29-1 to TRBJ1-2; D is perhaps TRBD1 (6 bases). The germline V gene encodes CDR1 SQVTM and CDR2 ANQGSEA. This CDR3 is built from 13 residues. V dropped 2 bases and J dropped 8 bases, with 15 bases sitting between them.

The chain employs TRBV7-2 and TRBJ1-4; 7 nucleotides line up with TRBD1. CDR3 size: 15 residues. V lost 4 bases to trimming and J lost 8 bases; unmatched junction nucleotides: 10. CDR1 SGHTA and CDR2 FQGNSA come from the germline V gene. The CDR3 sequence: CASSSSTGPGEKLFF. In nucleotides, the CDR3 is TGTGCCAGCAGCTCTTCGACAGGGCCCGGAGAAAAACTGTTTTTT.

The chain uses TRBV7-9 and TRBJ1-4; no clear D. The germline V gene has CDR1 SEHNR and CDR2 FQNEAQ (reference sequence). This CDR3 spans 13 amino acids. V lost 3 bases, J lost 5 bases, and 7 bases lay in between. CDR3 sequence (DNA): TGTGCCAGCAGCTTTAATGTCAATGAAAAACTGTTTTTT. Translation: CASSFNVNEKLFF.

This clonotype has just a few counts. J is TRBJ1-1 and V is TRBV6-5, with a tentative D call TRBD1 (5 bases). CDR3 length: 14 residues. V dropped 0 bases and J dropped 11 bases, with 16 bases sitting between them. Germline V gives CDR1 MNHEY, CDR2 SVGAGI. CDR3 loop: CASSYSTSGTPAFF. Written as DNA, the CDR3 is TGTGCCAGCAGTTACTCGACGTCCGGGACTCCGGCTTTCTTT.

This clonotype has only a few counts. The rearrangement uses TRBV28 and TRBJ1-1; no clear D. Trimming took 4 bases from V and 1 from J, leaving 13 bases between them. Germline-derived CDR1 and CDR2 are MDHEN and SYDVKM. CDR3 length: 15 residues. CDR3 sequence (DNA): TGTGCCAGCAGTTCCAGCTCCTCGGGGAACACTGAAGCTTTCTTT. It yields the protein CASSSSSSGNTEAFF.

This chain connects TRBV2 to TRBJ1-1; D call uncertain. CDR3 size: 15 residues. Trimming pared 6 bases from V and 5 bases from J, leaving 19 bases between. Germline CDR1 SNHLY, CDR2 FYNNEI. In nucleotides, the CDR3 is TGTGCCAGCAGCCTCCAGGCCCACACGGGAACTGAAGCTTTCTTT. It translates to CASSLQAHTGTEAFF.

This clonotype was counted only a few times. The chain carries TRBV5-1 and TRBJ2-7; 9 bases align to TRBD2. With 2 bases clipped from V and 5 bases from J, the junction kept 8 bases outside the gene matches. Germline assignment: CDR1 SGHRS and CDR2 YFSETQ. The CDR3 has 15 amino acids. The CDR3 region has the DNA TGCGCCAGCAGCTTCCCCGGTAGCGGGAGTAACGAGCAGTACTTC. Amino acid sequence: CASSFPGSGSNEQYF. The full variable domain, in which reference TRBV5-1 and TRBJ2-7 provide the parts outside the CDR3, is KAGVTQTPRYLIKTRGQQVTLSCSPISGHRSVSWYQQTPGQGLQFLFEYFSETQRNKGNFPGRFSGRQFSNSRSEMNVSTLELGDSALYLCASSFPGSGSNEQYFGPGTRLTVT.

The chain joins TRBV21-1 to TRBJ2-7. TRBV21-1 is designated a pseudogene. This CDR3 contains 14 residues. CDR3 in amino acids: CASSNGPLAYEQYF. The CDR3 DNA reads TGTGCCAGCAGCAACGGACCTCTTGCCTACGAGCAGTACTTC.

The chain joins TRBV4-1 to TRBJ2-7; D perhaps matches TRBD2 (6 bases). Deletions cut 4 bases from V and 1 base from J, with 26 bases between. The CDR3 covers 19 residues. Per the germline V gene, CDR1 is MGHRA and CDR2 is YSYEKL. The CDR3 sequence: CASSRGVRGRKITSYEQYF. In DNA form, the CDR3 reads TGCGCCAGCAGCCGCGGGGTTCGTGGACGCAAAATAACTTCCTACGAGCAGTACTTC.

This chain's CDR3 is CASNPREGGYTF. The CDR3 DNA reads TGTGCCAGCAATCCCAGGGAAGGAGGCTACACCTTC. The chain couples TRBV6-5 to TRBJ1-2, with D possibly TRBD1 on 5 matching bases. Trimming left V 7 bases short and J 8 bases short, with 14 bases between. The CDR3 has 12 residues. From germline, CDR1 is MNHEY and CDR2 SVGAGI.

The chain has TRBV6-2 or TRBV6-3 and TRBJ2-3; a possible D gene is TRBD2 (6 bases). Germline CDR1 MNHEY, CDR2 SVGEGT. Trimming removed 0 bases at V and 0 bases at J, with 10 bases between. The CDR3 has 16 amino acids. CDR3 sequence: CASSYSYSGSTDTQYF. In nucleotides, the CDR3 is TGTGCCAGCAGTTACTCCTACAGCGGGAGCACAGATACGCAGTATTTT.

The CDR3 coding sequence is TGCAGTGCTAGAGATATGGGGGGTGAGCAGTTCTTC. Protein product: CSARDMGGEQFF. The chain links TRBV20-1 to TRBJ2-1; the D gene is possibly TRBD2 (6 bases). CDR1 is DFQATT, CDR2 SNEGSKA, per germline (reference sequence). This CDR3 comprises 12 residues. Trimming took 0 bases from V and 9 from J, leaving 9 bases between them.

The chain carries TRBV10-2 and TRBJ1-1; a possible D gene is TRBD1 (5 bases). Per germline, CDR1 WSHSY and CDR2 SAAADI. The germline V and J ends were trimmed by 0 bases and 4 bases, with 12 bases remaining between them. This CDR3 spans 15 amino acids. CDR3 region: CASSESTQGFTEAFF. CDR3 nucleotides: TGCGCCAGCAGTGAGTCGACTCAGGGATTCACTGAAGCTTTCTTT.

The V gene is TRBV10-3, the J gene TRBJ2-7; D is perhaps TRBD1 (6 bases). The V end was cut by 6 bases, the J end by 2 bases, with 23 bases between. The CDR3 is 17 amino acids. CDR1 is ENHRY, CDR2 SYGVKD, per germline. In DNA form, the CDR3 reads TGTGCCATCAGCGTGGCGATCCAGGGGCTAATTGCCTACGAGCAGTACTTC. Translated, it gives CAISVAIQGLIAYEQYF.

This clonotype was recorded a few times. The rearrangement links TRBV6-5 to TRBJ1-1; D may be TRBD1 (6 bases). The germline CDR1 and CDR2 sequences are MNHEY and SVGAGI. Trimming removed 6 bases from V and 2 bases from J, with 13 bases in between. This CDR3 is built from 14 residues. CDR3 amino acids: CASRSGQSNTEAFF. CDR3 sequence (DNA): TGTGCCAGCAGGAGCGGACAGTCTAACACTGAAGCTTTCTTT.

This clonotype was counted between two and nine times. DNA of the CDR3: TGTGCCAGCAGTTTGAGGAACTCCTACAATGAGCAGTTCTTC. This gives the protein CASSLRNSYNEQFF. This chain connects TRBV12-3 or TRBV12-4 to TRBJ2-1; D is unresolved. This CDR3 is built from 14 residues. Trimming removed 3 bases at V and 0 bases at J, with 6 bases between.

This clonotype was observed a few times. The chain recombines TRBV12-3 or TRBV12-4 with TRBJ2-5, with D tentatively TRBD2 (6 bases). There are 14 residues in the CDR3. V lost 3 bases, J lost 11 bases, and 19 bases lay in between. CDR3 sequence: CASSLDYPYNEQYF. CDR3 in DNA: TGTGCCAGCAGTTTGGACTACCCCTACAATGAGCAGTACTTC.

In DNA, the CDR3 is TGTGCTAGTTTCCTCACGACTAGCGGGGACTACAATGAGCAGTACTTC. Its protein product is CASFLTTSGDYNEQYF. The chain employs TRBV12-5 and TRBJ2-1; 11 nucleotides match TRBD2. The J call is doubtful: the DNA matches TRBJ2-7 better. CDR1 is LGHNT and CDR2 is FRNRAP in the germline V gene. The CDR3 contains 16 residues.

This clonotype was counted ten times or more. This CDR3 is CSVRDRGYGYTF. The CDR3 coding sequence is TGCAGCGTCCGGGACAGGGGGTATGGCTACACCTTC. The V and J genes are TRBV29-1 and TRBJ1-2; TRBD1 matches at 11 bases. The CDR3 runs to 12 residues. From germline, CDR1 is SQVTM and CDR2 ANQGSEA. With 6 bases clipped from V and 5 bases from J, the junction kept 2 bases outside the gene matches. Full variable domain (outside the CDR3, taken from reference TRBV29-1 and TRBJ1-2): SAVISQKPSRDICQRGTSLTIQCQVDSQVTMMFWYRQQPGQSLTLIATANQGSEATYESGFVIDKFPISRPNLTFSTLTVSNMSPEDSSIYLCSVRDRGYGYTFGSGTRLTVV.

The chain recombines TRBV12-3 or TRBV12-4 with TRBJ1-1; no definite D call. The CDR3 sequence is 15 residues long. The ends were cut back, 5 bases at V and 1 base at J, with 14 bases in the middle. The CDR3 sequence: CASSPDRLGNTEAFF. Here the CDR3 DNA reads TGTGCCAGCAGTCCCGATCGGTTGGGGAACACTGAAGCTTTCTTT.

This clonotype has more than one count but fewer than ten. This chain connects TRBV7-9 to TRBJ2-1; the D gene is possibly TRBD2 (6 bases). The CDR3 totals 15 residues. Per the germline V gene, CDR1 is SEHNR and CDR2 is FQNEAQ (reference sequence). V gave up 2 bases and J gave up 12 bases, with 20 bases separating them. The CDR3 sequence: CASSLKGLLLEMQFF. CDR3 nucleotides: TGTGCCAGCAGCTTAAAGGGACTCCTGCTGGAGATGCAGTTCTTC.

The chain uses TRBV28 and TRBJ2-7; TRBD1 matches at 8 bases. The CDR3 sequence is 16 residues long. Germline CDR1 is MDHEN and CDR2 is SYDVKM. The ends lost 1 base at V and 7 bases at J; junction bases unmatched: 12. The CDR3 is CASSLSWDRLYNEQYF. CDR3 bases: TGTGCCAGCAGTTTATCATGGGACAGGCTCTACAATGAGCAGTACTTC.